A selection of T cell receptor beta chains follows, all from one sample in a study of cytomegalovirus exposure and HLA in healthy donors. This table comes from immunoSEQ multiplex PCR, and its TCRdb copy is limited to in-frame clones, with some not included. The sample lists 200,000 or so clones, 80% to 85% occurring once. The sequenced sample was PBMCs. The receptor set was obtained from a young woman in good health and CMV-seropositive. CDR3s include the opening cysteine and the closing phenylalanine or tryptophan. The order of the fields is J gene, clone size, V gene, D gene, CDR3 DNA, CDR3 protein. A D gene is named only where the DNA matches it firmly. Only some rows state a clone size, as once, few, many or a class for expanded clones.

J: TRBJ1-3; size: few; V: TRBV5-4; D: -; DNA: TGTGCCAGCAGCCCGGGGGGGGTTGGAAACACCATATATTTT; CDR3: CASSPGGVGNTIYF
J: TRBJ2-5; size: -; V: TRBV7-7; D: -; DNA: TGTGCTACAAGTCAGGCCGGTGGGCAAGAGACCCAGTACTTC; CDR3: CATSQAGGQETQYF
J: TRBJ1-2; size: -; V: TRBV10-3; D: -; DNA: TGTGCCATCAGGGAGGCCGTACCCGGTGGCTACACCTTC; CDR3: CAIREAVPGGYTF
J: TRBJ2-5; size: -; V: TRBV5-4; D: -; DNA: TGTGCCAGCAGCCCTATGACTAGGGGAGAGACCCAGTACTTC; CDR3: CASSPMTRGETQYF
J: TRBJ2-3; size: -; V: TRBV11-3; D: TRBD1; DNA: TGTGCCAGCAGCATGGGACAGGGGGCTGTTACAGATACGCAGTATTTT; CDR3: CASSMGQGAVTDTQYF
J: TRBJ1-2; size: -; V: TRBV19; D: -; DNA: TGTGCCAGTAGTATGGGCTTTGCGGGAAAAAAAAACTATGGCTACACCTTC; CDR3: CASSMGFAGKKNYGYTF
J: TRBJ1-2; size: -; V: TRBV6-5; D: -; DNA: TGTGCCAGCAGTTACTCTCCGGACTATGGCTACACCTTC; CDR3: CASSYSPDYGYTF
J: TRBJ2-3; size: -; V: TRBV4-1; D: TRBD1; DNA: TGCGCCAGCAGCCAAGCAAACAGGGGCCCAGATACGCAGTATTTT; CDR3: CASSQANRGPDTQYF
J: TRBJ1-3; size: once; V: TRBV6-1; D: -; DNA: TGTGCCAGCACGGGGGGCAGATACTCTGGAAACACCATATATTTT; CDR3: CASTGGRYSGNTIYF
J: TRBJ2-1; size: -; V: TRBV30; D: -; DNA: TGTGCCTGGTGCGAGAGCTCCTACAATGAGCAGTTCTTC; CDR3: CAWCESSYNEQFF
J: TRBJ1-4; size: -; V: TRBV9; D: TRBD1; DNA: TGTGCCAGCAGCGCAGGGACAGCGAATGAAAAACTGTTTTTT; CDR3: CASSAGTANEKLFF
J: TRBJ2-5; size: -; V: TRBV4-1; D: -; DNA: TGCGCCAGCAGCCAAGCCCCTGGCGAGACCCAGTACTTC; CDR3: CASSQAPGETQYF
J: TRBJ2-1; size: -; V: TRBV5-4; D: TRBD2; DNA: TGTGCCAGCAGCGGACTTAGCGGGGGCCTCTACAATGAGCAGTTCTTC; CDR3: CASSGLSGGLYNEQFF
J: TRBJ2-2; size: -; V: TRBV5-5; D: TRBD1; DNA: TGTGCCAGCAGTTTTAGGACAGGGAACCCGGCCGGGGAGCTGTTTTTT; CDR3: CASSFRTGNPAGELFF
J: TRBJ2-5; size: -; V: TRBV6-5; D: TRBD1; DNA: TGTGCCAGCAGGGGCCCAGGGGGCAAAGGGACCCAGTACTTC; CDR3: CASRGPGGKGTQYF
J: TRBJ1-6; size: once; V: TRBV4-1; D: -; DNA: TGCGCCAGCAGCCAAGATCCAAACATGAATTCACCCCTCCACTTT; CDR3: CASSQDPNMNSPLHF
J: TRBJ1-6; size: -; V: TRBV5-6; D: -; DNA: TGTGCCAGCAGCTCTGCCCGGAATTCACCCCTCCACTTT; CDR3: CASSSARNSPLHF
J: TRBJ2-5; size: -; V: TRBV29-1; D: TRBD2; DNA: TGCAGCGTTGGACGGGGGGGGGAGACCCAGTACTTC; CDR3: CSVGRGGETQYF
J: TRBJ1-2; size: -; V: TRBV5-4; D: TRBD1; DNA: TGTGCCACCACAGGGGACTATGGCTACACCTTC; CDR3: CATTGDYGYTF
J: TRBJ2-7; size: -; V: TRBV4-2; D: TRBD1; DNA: TGTGCCAGCAGCCAAGAGACAGGGATCTCAGACGAGCAGTACTTC; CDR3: CASSQETGISDEQYF
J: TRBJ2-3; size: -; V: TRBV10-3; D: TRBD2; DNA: TGTGCCATCAGCCTAGCGGGGGACACAGATACGCAGTATTTT; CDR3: CAISLAGDTDTQYF
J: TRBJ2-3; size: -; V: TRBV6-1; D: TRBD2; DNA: TGTGCCAGCAGCGCGGGGGAACCAGATACGCAGTATTTT; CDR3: CASSAGEPDTQYF
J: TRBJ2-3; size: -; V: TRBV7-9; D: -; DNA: TGTGCCAGCAGCGGCACCCTTAGCACAGATACGCAGTATTTT; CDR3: CASSGTLSTDTQYF
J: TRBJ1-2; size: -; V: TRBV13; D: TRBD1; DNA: TGTGCCAGCCGATCGGGACAGGGGGCCTATGGCTACACCTTC; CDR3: CASRSGQGAYGYTF
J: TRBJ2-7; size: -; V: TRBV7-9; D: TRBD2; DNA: TGTGCCAGCAGCTTCGACCGGGGGGCCTACGAGCAGTACTTC; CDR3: CASSFDRGAYEQYF
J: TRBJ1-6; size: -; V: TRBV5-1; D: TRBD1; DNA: TGCGCCAGCAGCTTGACAGGGGAGAATTCACCCCTCCACTTT; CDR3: CASSLTGENSPLHF
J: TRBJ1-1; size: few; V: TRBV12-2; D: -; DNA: TGTGCAAGTCGCTACGGACAGGGGGGGAGAATGAACACTGAAGCTTTCTTT; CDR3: CASRYGQGGRMNTEAFF
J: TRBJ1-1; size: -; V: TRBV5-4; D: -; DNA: TGTGCCAGCAGTTCCCCGGTTGCGGAGAACACTGAAGCTTTCTTT; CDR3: CASSSPVAENTEAFF
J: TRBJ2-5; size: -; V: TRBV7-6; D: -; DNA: TGTGCCAGCAGCTTACGAGGTAGGGAGACCCAGTACTTC; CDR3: CASSLRGRETQYF
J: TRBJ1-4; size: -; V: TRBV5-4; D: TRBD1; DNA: TGTGCCAGCAGTTCAGGGGGCAGGGGTGAAAAACTGTTTTTT; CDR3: CASSSGGRGEKLFF
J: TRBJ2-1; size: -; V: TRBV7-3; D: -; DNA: TGTGCCAGCAGCTGGCGCGGATCCTACAATGAGCAGTTCTTC; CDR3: CASSWRGSYNEQFF
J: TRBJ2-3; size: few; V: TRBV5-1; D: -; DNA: TGCGCCAGCAGCTTGACTGGAGTCACAGATACGCAGTATTTT; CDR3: CASSLTGVTDTQYF
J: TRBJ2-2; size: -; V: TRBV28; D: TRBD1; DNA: TGTGCCAGCATCATGGGACAGCTCAACACCGGGGAGCTGTTTTTT; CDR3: CASIMGQLNTGELFF
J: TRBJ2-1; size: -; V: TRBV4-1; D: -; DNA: TGCGCCAGCAGCCCCACCCCGCGGGATGAGGATGAGCAGTTCTTC; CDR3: CASSPTPRDEDEQFF
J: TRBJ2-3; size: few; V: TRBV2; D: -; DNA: TGTGCCAGCAGGAGTGTTATGACAGATACGCAGTATTTT; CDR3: CASRSVMTDTQYF
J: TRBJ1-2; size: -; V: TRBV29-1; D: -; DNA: TGCAGCGTTGTTTCAGGAAACTATGGCTACACCTTC; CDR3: CSVVSGNYGYTF
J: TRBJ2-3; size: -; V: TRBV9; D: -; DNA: TGTGCCAGCAGCGTAGTAGGAGTCCAGGGAGATACGCAGTATTTT; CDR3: CASSVVGVQGDTQYF
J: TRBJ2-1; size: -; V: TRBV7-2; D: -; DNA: TGTGCCAGCAGCTTAGATGGGGCCTGGGGCAATGAGCAGTTCTTC; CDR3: CASSLDGAWGNEQFF
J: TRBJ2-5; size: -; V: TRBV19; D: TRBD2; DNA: TGTGCCAGTAGTCCCATAGCGGGGGGAAGGGAGACCCAGTACTTC; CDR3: CASSPIAGGRETQYF
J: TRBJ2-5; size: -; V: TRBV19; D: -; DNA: TGTGCCAGTAGTTTGGGACCGGAGGGACAAGAGACCCAGTACTTC; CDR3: CASSLGPEGQETQYF
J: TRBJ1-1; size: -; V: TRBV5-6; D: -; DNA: TGTGCCAGCAGCTTGGACTACAGGGTTCGAACTGAAGCTTTCTTT; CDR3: CASSLDYRVRTEAFF
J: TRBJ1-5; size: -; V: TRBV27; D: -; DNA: TGTGCCAGCAGTTTTGCGGAGAATCAGCCCCAGCATTTT; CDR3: CASSFAENQPQHF
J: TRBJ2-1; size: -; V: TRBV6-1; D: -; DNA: TGTGCCAGCAGTGGAGAACTTTATAATGAGCAGTTCTTC; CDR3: CASSGELYNEQFF
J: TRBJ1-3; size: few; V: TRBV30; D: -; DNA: TGTGCCTGGAGTCCCGGGGTTGGAAACACCATATATTTT; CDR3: CAWSPGVGNTIYF
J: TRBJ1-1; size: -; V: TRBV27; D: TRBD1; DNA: TGTGCCAGCAGTTTTATATCACAGGGGGGGAACACTGAAGCTTTCTTT; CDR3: CASSFISQGGNTEAFF
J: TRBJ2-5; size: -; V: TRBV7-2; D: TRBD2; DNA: TGTGCCAGCAGCACACAAACTAGCGGCCAAGAGACCCAGTACTTC; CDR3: CASSTQTSGQETQYF
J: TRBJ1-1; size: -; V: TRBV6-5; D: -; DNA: TGTGCCAGCAGTTACTCGGACAGTAGGTCCTCTGAAGCTTTCTTT; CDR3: CASSYSDSRSSEAFF
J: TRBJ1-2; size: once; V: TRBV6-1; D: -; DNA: TGTGCCAGCAGTGGCCAGGGGCTTAACTATGGCTACACCTTC; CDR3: CASSGQGLNYGYTF
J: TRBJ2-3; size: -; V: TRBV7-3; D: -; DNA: TGTGCCAGCAGCTTTACGAGCGATACGCAGTATTTT; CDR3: CASSFTSDTQYF
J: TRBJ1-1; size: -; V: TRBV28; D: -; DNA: TGTGCCAGTCAAAGGGGGGGAGGGAACACTGAAGCTTTCTTT; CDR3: CASQRGGGNTEAFF
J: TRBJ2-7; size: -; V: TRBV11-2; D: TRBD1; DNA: TGTGCCAGCAGCTTACAACCGGGACAGTCCTACGAGCAGTACTTC; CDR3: CASSLQPGQSYEQYF